These 5 T cell receptor beta chains were all obtained from the same sample, sequenced in a study of blood T cell repertoires in COVID-19. The assay was immunoSEQ multiplex PCR, and TCRdb's table has in-frame clones only and misses some. The sample includes 90,000 or so clones, roughly 90% seen only once; the top ten take 1% to 1.5%. Material: peripheral blood. These receptors were obtained from an older man with active or convalescent COVID-19.

The genes are TRBV19 and TRBJ1-2; possible D gene TRBD1, 5 bases. Per germline, CDR1 LNHDA and CDR2 SQIVND (reference sequence). Trimming removed 6 bases from V and 4 bases from J, with 15 bases in between. There are 14 residues in the CDR3. The CDR3 loop is CASRYRTMGYGYTF. The CDR3 coding sequence is TGTGCCAGTAGGTACAGGACCATGGGCTATGGCTACACCTTC.

This clone was seen only once. V and J are TRBV27 and TRBJ2-3; tentatively, D is TRBD2 (6 bases). In germline, CDR1 is MNHEY, CDR2 SMNVEV (reference sequence). V was shortened by 8 bases and J by 2 bases, with 20 bases between the two germline ends. CDR3 length: 16 amino acids. Written as DNA, the CDR3 is TGTGCCAGCCGGACCGGAGGGGCGGGAAACACAGATACGCAGTATTTT. Encoded protein: CASRTGGAGNTDTQYF.

The chain joins TRBV15 to TRBJ1-4; D may be TRBD1 (6 bases). This CDR3 is 13 amino acids long. CDR1 is LNHNV, CDR2 YYDKDF, per germline (reference sequence). V was cut by 5 bases and J by 6 bases, with 10 bases left in between. The CDR3 sequence is CATSPTGYEKLFF. Here the CDR3 DNA reads TGTGCCACCAGCCCAACAGGGTATGAAAAACTGTTTTTT.

The chain has TRBV28 and TRBJ1-2; TRBD1 matches 8 bases. The CDR3 extends over 15 amino acids. V lost 7 bases and J lost 3; bases outside the gene matches: 10. Germline V gene data show CDR1 as MDHEN and CDR2 as SYDVKM. CDR3 sequence reads: CASTYGAGGDYGYTF. The CDR3 DNA reads as TGTGCCAGCACCTATGGTGCAGGGGGCGACTATGGCTACACCTTC.

The rearrangement uses TRBV4-1 and TRBJ2-5; D not certain. The CDR3 is 14 amino acids. CDR1 is MGHRA, CDR2 YSYEKL, per germline. Between the trimmed V and J ends, which lost 1 base and 7 bases, there was a span of 13 bases. CDR3 coding DNA: TGCGCCAGCAGCCAAGGAGGAAGCCCGGGGACCCAGTACTTC. It specifies CASSQGGSPGTQYF.